Presented here are 31 T cell receptor beta chains from one specimen sequenced in a study of cytomegalovirus exposure and HLA in healthy donors. Primers included in the PCR were 60 Vbeta and 13 Jbeta primers. Method: immunoSEQ multiplex PCR; TCRdb's copy keeps in-frame clones and lacks some. The sample carries 150,000 to 200,000 clones, around 85% recorded once. The material sequenced was PBMCs. Every receptor here comes from a man in his late teens or twenties in good health and CMV-seropositive.

V gene TRBV5-1 combines with J gene TRBJ1-4, with D uncertain. Germline V gene lookup returns CDR1 SGHRS and CDR2 YFSETQ. The CDR3 spans 15 residues. V lost 7 bases, J lost 8 bases, and 21 bases lay in between. Here the CDR3 DNA reads TGCGCCAGCCATCCCCTAGGGCAACCGGGGGAAAAACTGTTTTTT. Protein product: CASHPLGQPGEKLFF. Supplemented by reference TRBV5-1 and TRBJ1-4, the full variable domain reads KAGVTQTPRYLIKTRGQQVTLSCSPISGHRSVSWYQQTPGQGLQFLFEYFSETQRNKGNFPGRFSGRQFSNSRSEMNVSTLELGDSALYLCASHPLGQPGEKLFFGSGTQLSVL.

This chain joins TRBV28 and TRBJ1-2; possibly TRBD1 for D (5 bases). Germline CDR1 and CDR2: MDHEN and SYDVKM. This CDR3 has 12 residues. V was cut by 8 bases and J by 8 bases, with 15 bases left in between. The CDR3 sequence is CASAVGGEGYTF. Written as DNA, the CDR3 is TGTGCCAGCGCCGTTGGAGGGGAAGGCTACACCTTC.

The gene calls are TRBV7-9 and TRBJ1-6; possibly TRBD1 for D (5 bases). The V end was cut by 1 base, the J end by 7 bases, with 20 bases between. CDR1 is SEHNR and CDR2 is FQNEAQ in the germline V gene (reference sequence). The CDR3 is 18 amino acids. The CDR3 sequence is CASSLVLGPRSPNSPLHF. DNA for the CDR3: TGTGCCAGCAGCTTAGTCCTGGGGCCCCGATCCCCAAATTCACCCCTCCACTTT.

J is TRBJ2-1 and V is TRBV6-6; 9 nucleotides align to TRBD2. There are 15 residues in the CDR3. Trimming at V came to 4 bases and at J to 3 bases, leaving 4 bases not matched to a gene. CDR1 is MNHNY, CDR2 SVGAGI, per germline (reference sequence). CDR3 nucleotides: TGTGCCAGCAGTTCGACTAGCGGTTTCTACAATGAGCAGTTCTTC. It is translated as CASSSTSGFYNEQFF.

With regard to this clone: The same CDR3 can be traced to other DNA sequences in this sample. The J gene is TRBJ2-1, the V gene TRBV4-3; D possibly corresponds to TRBD2 (7 bases). Trimming left V 0 bases short and J 3 bases short, with 15 bases between. Looked up from germline, CDR1 is LGHNA and CDR2 is YSLEER. CDR3 size: 17 residues. The CDR3 DNA sequence: TGCGCCAGCAGCCAAGAGGGTCGAGGGGGGGTCTACAATGAGCAGTTCTTC. Encoded protein: CASSQEGRGGVYNEQFF.

CDR3 amino acids: CASKGGEGTKNIQYF. DNA for the CDR3: TGTGCCAGCAAGGGAGGGGAGGGGACCAAAAACATTCAGTACTTC. The V and J genes are TRBV6-5 and TRBJ2-4; 7 bases agree with TRBD2. This CDR3 comprises 15 residues. The trim removed 7 bases at V and 2 bases at J, leaving 8 bases unmatched. The germline CDR1 and CDR2 sequences are MNHEY and SVGAGI.

CDR3 sequence reads: CASSPTGLADTQYF. The CDR3 DNA reads as TGTGCCAGCTCACCGACGGGTCTTGCAGATACGCAGTATTTT. The gene calls are TRBV18 and TRBJ2-3; D is undetermined. There are 14 residues in the CDR3. Trimming shortened V by 3 bases and J by 4 bases, and 11 bases separated the two germline ends. Germline V CDR1 and CDR2: KGHSH, LQKENI.

The rearrangement uses TRBV7-9 and TRBJ2-5; D might be TRBD1 (6 bases). Germline loops: CDR1 SEHNR, CDR2 FQNEAQ (reference sequence). The ends were cut back, 4 bases at V and 4 bases at J, with 10 bases in the middle. The CDR3 covers 13 residues. The CDR3 here is CASSSRGGETQYF. The CDR3 nucleotides read TGTGCCAGCAGCTCCAGGGGTGGAGAGACCCAGTACTTC.

The chain carries TRBV5-4 and TRBJ2-7; D might be TRBD1 (5 bases). Trimming shortened V by 0 bases and J by 2 bases, and 9 bases separated the two germline ends. The CDR3 runs 14 residues. Germline V gene data show CDR1 as SGHNT and CDR2 as YYREEE (reference sequence). CDR3 sequence reads: CASSLVETAYEQYF. For the CDR3, the DNA is TGTGCCAGCAGCTTGGTCGAGACAGCCTACGAGCAGTACTTC.

The chain has TRBV9 and TRBJ1-3; TRBD1 matches at 10 bases. This CDR3 is built from 16 residues. Looked up from germline, CDR1 is SGDLS and CDR2 is YYNGEE. With 2 bases clipped from V and 2 bases from J, the junction kept 4 bases outside the gene matches. The CDR3 DNA follows: TGTGCCAGCAGCGTCTCCGGGACAGGGGCTGGAAACACCATATATTTT. The encoded protein is CASSVSGTGAGNTIYF.

V is TRBV29-1 and J is TRBJ2-5, with D perhaps matching TRBD2 (5 bases). Looked up from germline, CDR1 is SQVTM and CDR2 is ANQGSEA. The germline V and J ends were trimmed by 3 bases and 7 bases, with 12 bases remaining between them. The CDR3 has 12 amino acids. The CDR3 region is CSVDRAGGTQYF. CDR3 nucleotide sequence: TGCAGCGTTGATAGGGCGGGCGGGACCCAGTACTTC.

V usage is TRBV5-1 and J usage is TRBJ2-1; a weak D match, TRBD2 (5 bases). V lost 1 base and J lost 8, with 19 bases in between. The CDR3 extends over 16 amino acids. Germline lookup yields CDR1 SGHRS and CDR2 YFSETQ. CDR3 amino acids: CASSLSFGERVYEQFF. As DNA, the CDR3 is TGCGCCAGCAGCTTGTCTTTCGGGGAACGAGTATATGAGCAGTTCTTC.

V usage is TRBV7-2 and J usage is TRBJ1-6, with TRBD1 matching over 7 bases. The V segment lost 6 bases and the J segment 0 bases; nucleotides outside the gene matches: 5. The CDR3 runs 16 residues. The V gene's germline CDR1 is SGHTA and CDR2 FQGNSA. The CDR3 sequence: CASRETGDSYNSPLHF. The CDR3 DNA reads TGTGCCAGCAGAGAAACAGGGGACTCCTATAATTCACCCCTCCACTTT.

This clone appeared once. The rearrangement uses TRBV9 and TRBJ2-3; 7 bases map to TRBD1. CDR1 and CDR2 from the germline V gene are SGDLS and YYNGEE. This CDR3 has 15 residues. Trimming removed 2 bases from V and 0 bases from J; junction bases left unmatched: 3. CDR3 coding DNA: TGTGCCAGCAGCGTCCTGGGACAGAGCACAGATACGCAGTATTTT. Its translation is CASSVLGQSTDTQYF.

CDR3 region: CASSFRTGRFEQYF. The CDR3 DNA is TGTGCCAGCAGTTTCCGGACAGGGCGTTTCGAGCAGTACTTC. V and J are TRBV28 and TRBJ2-7; 8 bases line up with TRBD1. V shed 3 bases, J shed 6 bases, and the junction held 7 bases outside the gene matches. The CDR3 runs 14 residues. Germline loops: CDR1 MDHEN, CDR2 SYDVKM.

V gene TRBV7-2 combines with J gene TRBJ1-6; D gene unclear. Trimming took 3 bases from V and 3 from J, leaving 6 bases between them. Germline CDR1 SGHTA, CDR2 FQGNSA. The CDR3 length is 14 residues. The CDR3 DNA sequence: TGTGCCAGCAGCTTCCAGAACTATAATTCACCCCTCCACTTT. Translated: CASSFQNYNSPLHF. The full variable domain, rest sourced from reference TRBV7-2 and TRBJ1-6, is GAGVSQSPSNKVTEKGKDVELRCDPISGHTALYWYRQSLGQGLEFLIYFQGNSAPDKSGLPSDRFSAERTGGSVSTLTIQRTQQEDSAVYLCASSFQNYNSPLHFGNGTRLTVT.

Of note for this clone: The sample has other DNA sequences that encode this CDR3 too. V and J are TRBV25-1 and TRBJ1-2; maybe TRBD1 (5 bases). Germline V lookup: CDR1 MGHDK, CDR2 SYGVNS. The CDR3 sequence is 15 residues long. V lost 0 bases and J 5 bases, leaving 13 bases between the germline ends. CDR3 protein: CASSEYKGAGYGYTF. For the CDR3, the DNA is TGTGCCAGCAGTGAATATAAAGGGGCGGGATATGGCTACACCTTC.

The chain combines TRBV10-2 with TRBJ2-5; the match to TRBD1 covers 9 bases. The CDR3 totals 17 residues. The V gene end was trimmed by 8 bases and the J gene end by 5 bases; junction bases not matched to a gene: 18. From germline, CDR1 is WSHSY and CDR2 SAAADI. CDR3 protein: CASHRTEPGQGAETQYF. The CDR3 coding sequence is TGCGCCAGCCACCGGACCGAACCGGGACAGGGAGCGGAGACCCAGTACTTC.

The chain joins TRBV6-4 to TRBJ2-3; 9 bases agree with TRBD1. CDR1 MRHNA and CDR2 SNTAGT come from the germline V gene. The V segment lost 0 bases and the J segment 2 bases; nucleotides outside the gene matches: 9. The CDR3 runs to 18 residues. The CDR3 reads CASSDSRHGQGPTDTQYF. DNA of the CDR3: TGTGCCAGCAGTGACTCGAGACACGGACAGGGGCCCACAGATACGCAGTATTTT.

The rearrangement uses TRBV4-3 and TRBJ2-2; D might be TRBD2 (5 bases). V was trimmed by 2 bases and J by 6 bases, leaving 16 bases between them. CDR3 length: 16 residues. Germline V gives CDR1 LGHNA, CDR2 YSLEER. CDR3 DNA sequence: TGCGCCAGCAGCCAATTGGACTTAGTCCAAGCCGGGGAGCTGTTTTTT. This gives the protein CASSQLDLVQAGELFF.

This clone was observed once. This sequence joins TRBV4-1 and TRBJ1-4, with D unresolved. Germline V gene sequence: CDR1 MGHRA, CDR2 YSYEKL. The CDR3 length is 13 residues. Trimming took off 4 bases at V and 5 bases at J, with 8 bases between the two ends. The CDR3: CASSRSWNEKLFF. Here the CDR3 DNA reads TGCGCCAGCAGCCGGAGCTGGAATGAAAAACTGTTTTTT.

The rearrangement joins TRBV27 to TRBJ1-2, with D hard to call. Looked up from germline, CDR1 is MNHEY and CDR2 is SMNVEV (reference sequence). V lost 6 bases to trimming and J lost 7 bases, with 15 bases between them. The CDR3 consists of 13 residues. This CDR3 reads CASRLGFAGGYTF. CDR3 bases: TGTGCCAGCAGACTAGGGTTCGCGGGTGGCTACACCTTC.

The V and J genes are TRBV11-2 and TRBJ1-3; D unresolved. Germline V gene sequence: CDR1 SGHAT, CDR2 FQNNGV. Trimming took off 9 bases at V and 3 bases at J, with 15 bases between the two ends. This CDR3 contains 14 residues. The CDR3 is CASAIAVGGNTIYF. As DNA, the CDR3 is TGTGCCAGTGCGATTGCGGTGGGTGGAAACACCATATATTTT. The whole variable domain, remainder taken from reference TRBV11-2 and TRBJ1-3, is EAGVAQSPRYKIIEKRQSVAFWCNPISGHATLYWYQQILGQGPKLLIQFQNNGVVDDSQLPKDRFSAERLKGVDSTLKIQPAKLEDSAVYLCASAIAVGGNTIYFGEGSWLTVV.

The V and J genes are TRBV10-3 and TRBJ1-6; 12 bases map to TRBD1. This CDR3 comprises 15 residues. After removal of 6 bases from V and 6 bases from J, the junction contained 3 bases not matched to a gene. CDR1 is ENHRY and CDR2 is SYGVKD in the germline V gene. Here the CDR3 reads CAISGDRGRNSPLHF. CDR3 sequence (DNA): TGTGCCATCAGCGGGGACAGGGGGCGTAATTCACCCCTCCACTTT.

The chain has TRBV5-4 and TRBJ2-5; possible D gene TRBD1, 5 bases. Trimming removed 0 bases at V and 2 bases at J, with 11 bases between. CDR1 is SGHNT and CDR2 is YYREEE in the germline V gene (reference sequence). There are 15 residues in the CDR3. This chain's CDR3 is CASSLDPGRQETQYF. The CDR3 DNA is TGTGCCAGCAGCTTGGATCCAGGGCGGCAAGAGACCCAGTACTTC.

The chain employs TRBV27 and TRBJ1-5; the D gene is possibly TRBD1 (5 bases). Germline V gene data show CDR1 as MNHEY and CDR2 as SMNVEV (reference sequence). V was clipped by 5 bases and J by 11 bases, with 19 bases between them. This CDR3 is built from 14 residues. The chain's CDR3 is CASSLGGTTRTQHF. As DNA, the CDR3 is TGTGCCAGCAGTCTGGGGGGTACCACTAGGACCCAGCATTTT.

The chain carries TRBV7-9 and TRBJ1-1, with D perhaps matching TRBD1 (5 bases). There are 11 residues in the CDR3. V gave up 2 bases and J gave up 14 bases, with 12 bases separating them. Germline CDR1 SEHNR, CDR2 FQNEAQ (reference sequence). CDR3 sequence reads: CASSLSPGVFF. CDR3 in DNA: TGTGCCAGCAGCTTATCTCCGGGGGTCTTCTTT.

The chain is built from TRBV4-1 and TRBJ2-2; 7 bases are shared with TRBD2. The CDR3 consists of 15 residues. V shed 4 bases and J 0 bases; nucleotides not matched to a gene: 2. Germline assignment: CDR1 MGHRA and CDR2 YSYEKL. CDR3: CASSLGLSNTGELFF. The CDR3 region has the DNA TGCGCCAGCAGCCTGGGACTATCGAACACCGGGGAGCTGTTTTTT.

This clone was seen only once. This sequence joins TRBV7-9 and TRBJ2-2, with 12 bases aligning to TRBD1. V was clipped by 6 bases and J by 1 base; unmatched bases: 12. This CDR3 is built from 19 residues. Per the germline V gene, CDR1 is SEHNR and CDR2 is FQNEAQ (reference sequence). This CDR3 is CASSFGGTGGSMNTGELFF. The CDR3, as DNA: TGTGCCAGCAGTTTCGGTGGGACAGGGGGCTCCATGAACACCGGGGAGCTGTTTTTT.

This clone occurred once. The chain couples TRBV11-2 to TRBJ1-2; 10 bases map to TRBD1. Germline V gives CDR1 SGHAT, CDR2 FQNNGV. Trimming cost V 4 bases and J 6 bases; bases outside gene matches: 5. The length of the CDR3 is 14 residues. Here the CDR3 reads CASSSDGTGDGYTF. As DNA, the CDR3 is TGTGCCAGCAGCTCGGACGGGACAGGGGATGGCTACACCTTC.

This clone was seen once. This rearrangement joins TRBV28 to TRBJ2-6; possibly TRBD1 for D (5 bases). This CDR3 is built from 15 residues. V was trimmed by 6 bases and J by 2 bases, leaving 11 bases between them. CDR1 and CDR2 from the germline V gene are MDHEN and SYDVKM. The CDR3, as DNA: TGTGCCAGCAGCGGCAGGGTCCCTGGGGCCAACGTCCTGACTTTC. The encoded protein is CASSGRVPGANVLTF. The entire variable domain, with the rest obtained from reference TRBV28 and TRBJ2-6, is as follows: DVKVTQSSRYLVKRTGEKVFLECVQDMDHENMFWYRQDPGLGLRLIYFSYDVKMKEKGDIPEGYSVSREKKERFSLILESASTNQTSMYLCASSGRVPGANVLTFGAGSRLTVL.